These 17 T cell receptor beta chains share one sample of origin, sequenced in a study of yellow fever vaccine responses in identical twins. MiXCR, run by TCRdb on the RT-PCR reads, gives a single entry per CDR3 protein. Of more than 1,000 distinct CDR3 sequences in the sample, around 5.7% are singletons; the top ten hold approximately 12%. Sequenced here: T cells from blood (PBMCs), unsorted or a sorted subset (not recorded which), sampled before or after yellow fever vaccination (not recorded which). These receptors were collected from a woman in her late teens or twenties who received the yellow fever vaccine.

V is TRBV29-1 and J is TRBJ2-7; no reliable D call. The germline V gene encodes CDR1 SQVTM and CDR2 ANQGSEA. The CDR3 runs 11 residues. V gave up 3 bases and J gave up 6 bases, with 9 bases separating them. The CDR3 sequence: CSVERLAEQYF. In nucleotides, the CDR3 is TGCAGCGTTGAGAGACTCGCCGAGCAGTACTTC.

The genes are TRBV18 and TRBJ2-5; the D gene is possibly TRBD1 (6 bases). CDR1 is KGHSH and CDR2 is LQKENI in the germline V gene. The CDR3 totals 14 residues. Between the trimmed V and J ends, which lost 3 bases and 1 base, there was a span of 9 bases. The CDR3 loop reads CASSPPDSQETQYF. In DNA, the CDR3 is TGTGCCAGCTCACCCCCGGACAGCCAAGAGACCCAGTACTTC.

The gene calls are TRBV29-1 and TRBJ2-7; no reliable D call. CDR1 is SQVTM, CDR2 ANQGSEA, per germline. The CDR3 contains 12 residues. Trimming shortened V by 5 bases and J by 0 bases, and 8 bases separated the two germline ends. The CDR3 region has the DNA TGCAGCGTTACGGTCGTCTCCTACGAGCAGTACTTC. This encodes CSVTVVSYEQYF.

CDR3 in DNA: TGTGCCAGCAGTTTTACTAGCGGGGCCTCCTACGAGCAGTACTTC. This codes for CASSFTSGASYEQYF. V and J are TRBV11-2 and TRBJ2-7, with TRBD2 matching over 10 bases. The CDR3 has 15 residues. V lost 6 bases and J lost 0; bases outside the gene matches: 5. Germline V CDR1 and CDR2: SGHAT, FQNNGV. The full variable domain, rest sourced from reference TRBV11-2 and TRBJ2-7, is EAGVAQSPRYKIIEKRQSVAFWCNPISGHATLYWYQQILGQGPKLLIQFQNNGVVDDSQLPKDRFSAERLKGVDSTLKIQPAKLEDSAVYLCASSFTSGASYEQYFGPGTRLTVT.

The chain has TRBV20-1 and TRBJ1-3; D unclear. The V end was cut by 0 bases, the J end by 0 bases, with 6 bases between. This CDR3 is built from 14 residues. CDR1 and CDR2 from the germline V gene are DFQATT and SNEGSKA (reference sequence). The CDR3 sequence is CSARDTSSGNTIYF. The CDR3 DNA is TGCAGTGCTAGAGATACCAGCTCTGGAAACACCATATATTTT.

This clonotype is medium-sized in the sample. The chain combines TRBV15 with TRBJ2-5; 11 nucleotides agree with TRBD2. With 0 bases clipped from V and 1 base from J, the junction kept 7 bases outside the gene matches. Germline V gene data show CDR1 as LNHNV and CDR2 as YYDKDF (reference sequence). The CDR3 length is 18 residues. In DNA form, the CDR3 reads TGTGCCACCAGCAGAGATGAGGTCCTAGCGGGGGGCCAAGAGACCCAGTACTTC. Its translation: CATSRDEVLAGGQETQYF.

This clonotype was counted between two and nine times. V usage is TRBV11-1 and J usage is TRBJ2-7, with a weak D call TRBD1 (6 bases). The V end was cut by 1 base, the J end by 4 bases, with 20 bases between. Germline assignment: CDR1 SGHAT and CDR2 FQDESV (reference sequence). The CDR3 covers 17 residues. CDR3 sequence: CASSLEVEWNRVYEQYF. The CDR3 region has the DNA TGTGCCAGCAGCTTAGAGGTGGAATGGAACAGGGTGTACGAGCAGTACTTC.

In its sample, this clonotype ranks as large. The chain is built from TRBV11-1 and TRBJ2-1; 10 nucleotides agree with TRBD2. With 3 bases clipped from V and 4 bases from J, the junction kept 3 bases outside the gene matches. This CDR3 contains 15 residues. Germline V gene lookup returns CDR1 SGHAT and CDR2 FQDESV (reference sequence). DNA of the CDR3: TGTGCCAGCAGCTTGCTAGCGGGAGATTACAATGAGCAGTTCTTC. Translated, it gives CASSLLAGDYNEQFF.

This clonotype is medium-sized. The CDR3 DNA follows: TGTGCCACCACCGGGACTAGCGTCGACAATGAGCAGTTCTTC. Translated: CATTGTSVDNEQFF. The J gene is TRBJ2-1, the V gene TRBV5-4, with 10 bases that match TRBD2. Germline V lookup: CDR1 SGHNT, CDR2 YYREEE (reference sequence). Germline trimming cut 9 bases from V and 5 bases from J; bases unmatched to any gene: 8. CDR3 length: 14 residues.

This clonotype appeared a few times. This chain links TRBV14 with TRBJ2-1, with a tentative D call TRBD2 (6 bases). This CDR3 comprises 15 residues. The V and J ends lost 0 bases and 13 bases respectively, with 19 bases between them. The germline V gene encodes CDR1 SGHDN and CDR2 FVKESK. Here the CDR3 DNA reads TGTGCCAGCAGCCAAGAGAGCGGAGAGCGGACTATCCAGTTCTTC. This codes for CASSQESGERTIQFF.

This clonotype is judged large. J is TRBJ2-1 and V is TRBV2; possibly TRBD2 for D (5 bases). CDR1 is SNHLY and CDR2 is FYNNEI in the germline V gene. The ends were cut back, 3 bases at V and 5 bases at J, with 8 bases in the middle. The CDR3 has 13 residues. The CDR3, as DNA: TGTGCCAGCAGTGATTCTAGCCACAATGAGCAGTTCTTC. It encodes CASSDSSHNEQFF.

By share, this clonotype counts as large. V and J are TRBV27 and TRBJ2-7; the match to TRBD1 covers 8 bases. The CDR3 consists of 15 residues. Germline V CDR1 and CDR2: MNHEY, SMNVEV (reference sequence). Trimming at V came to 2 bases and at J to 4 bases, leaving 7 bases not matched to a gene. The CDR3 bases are TGTGCCAGCAGTTTAGGACAGGGCGGACTGTACGAGCAGTACTTC. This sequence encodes CASSLGQGGLYEQYF.

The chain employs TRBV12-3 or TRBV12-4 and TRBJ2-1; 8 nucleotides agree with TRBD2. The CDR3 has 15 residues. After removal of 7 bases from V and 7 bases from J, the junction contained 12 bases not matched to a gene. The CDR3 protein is CASTPLAGGNNEQFF. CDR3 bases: TGTGCCAGCACCCCTCTTGCGGGGGGAAATAATGAGCAGTTCTTC.

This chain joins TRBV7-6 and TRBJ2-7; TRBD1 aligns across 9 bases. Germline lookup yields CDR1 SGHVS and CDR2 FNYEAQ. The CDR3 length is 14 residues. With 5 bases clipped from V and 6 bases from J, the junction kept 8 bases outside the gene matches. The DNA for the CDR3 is TGTGCCAGCAGCCCCACAGGGGGCCAGGGCGAGCAGTACTTC. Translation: CASSPTGGQGEQYF.

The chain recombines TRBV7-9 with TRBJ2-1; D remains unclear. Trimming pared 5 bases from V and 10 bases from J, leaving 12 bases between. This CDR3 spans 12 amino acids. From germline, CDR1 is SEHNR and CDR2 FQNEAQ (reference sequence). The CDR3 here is CASSRTLGEQFF. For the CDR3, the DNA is TGTGCCAGCAGCCGGACCCTGGGGGAGCAGTTCTTC.

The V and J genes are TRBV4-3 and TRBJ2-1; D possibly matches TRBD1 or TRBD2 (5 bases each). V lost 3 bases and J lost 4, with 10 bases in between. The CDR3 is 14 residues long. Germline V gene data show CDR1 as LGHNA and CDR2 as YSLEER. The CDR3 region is CASSHGTGYNEQFF. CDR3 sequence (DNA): TGCGCCAGCAGCCACGGGACGGGATACAATGAGCAGTTCTTC.

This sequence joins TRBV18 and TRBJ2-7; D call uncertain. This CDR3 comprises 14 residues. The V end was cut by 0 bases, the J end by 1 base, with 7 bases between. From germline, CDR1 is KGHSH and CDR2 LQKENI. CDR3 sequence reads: CASSPPFDSYEQYF. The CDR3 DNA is TGTGCCAGCTCACCACCGTTCGATTCCTACGAGCAGTACTTC.